In this sample, the clone carrying this T cell receptor (beta chain) turned up once. The CDR3 sequence is 14 residues long. Germline CDR1 SGDLS, CDR2 YYNGEE. With 7 bases clipped from V and 7 bases from J, the junction kept 6 bases outside the gene matches. The data were produced by immunoSEQ multiplex PCR, yet TCRdb's version contains in-frame clones alone and is incomplete. This sample carries about 20,000 clones, around 88% of them seen once, and the ten largest clones take 3.5% to 4.5%. This entry comes from a study of PD-L1 blockade in urothelial cancer. The source is a man between 45 and 60 years old with urothelial cancer. The chain recombines TRBV9 with TRBJ1-6, with 9 nucleotides matching TRBD1. The sequenced sample was PBMCs, obtained around atezolizumab (anti-PD-L1) treatment. The CDR3 nucleotides are TGTGCCAGCTCGTCTGGGACAGGGAATTCACCCCTCCACTTT. This codes for CASSSGTGNSPLHF.